A selection of T cell receptor beta chains follows, all from one sample in a study of PD-L1 blockade in urothelial cancer. The repertoire was sequenced with immunoSEQ multiplex PCR; TCRdb's copy has only in-frame clones and lacks some. The sample has nearly 45,000 clones, around nine tenths seen once. The material was PBMCs, obtained around atezolizumab (anti-PD-L1) treatment. These receptors were taken from a donor at least 40 years old with urothelial cancer. Each CDR3 is given with its conserved first and last residue. The order of the fields is J gene, CDR3 length, D gene, V gene, clone size, CDR3 protein, CDR3 DNA. The D gene is left open where the match is weak. Size is stated for part of the rows, as once, few or many counts, or as a class when the clone is expanded.

TRBJ1-2,13,-,TRBV2,few,CASSEGGYYGYTF,TGTGCCAGCAGTGAGGGCGGGTACTATGGCTACACCTTC
TRBJ2-6,19,-,TRBV4-3,-,CASSQEGHRTLSGANVLTF,TGCGCCAGCAGCCAAGAGGGGCACAGGACCCTCTCTGGGGCCAACGTCCTGACTTTC
TRBJ2-7,13,-,TRBV7-3,-,CASSSAGAYEQYF,TGTGCCAGCAGCTCGGCAGGTGCCTACGAGCAGTACTTC
TRBJ2-7,14,TRBD1,TRBV5-6,medium-sized,CASSGRQGWYEQYF,TGTGCCAGCAGCGGACGACAGGGGTGGTACGAGCAGTACTTC
TRBJ2-5,14,TRBD1,TRBV18,-,CASSPYDRGETQYF,TGTGCCAGCTCACCATACGACAGGGGCGAGACCCAGTACTTC
TRBJ2-3,16,TRBD2,TRBV7-9,-,CASSFKREGRTDTQYF,TGTGCCAGCAGCTTTAAGCGGGAGGGCCGCACAGATACGCAGTATTTT
TRBJ2-5,18,TRBD2,TRBV7-9,-,CASSLARGLAGHQETQYF,TGTGCCAGCAGCTTAGCGCGGGGACTAGCGGGCCACCAAGAGACCCAGTACTTC
TRBJ2-2,16,TRBD1,TRBV5-1,-,CASSEGQGGWTGELFF,TGCGCCAGCAGCGAAGGACAGGGAGGTTGGACCGGGGAGCTGTTTTTT
TRBJ2-1,14,-,TRBV5-6,-,CASSLELAWNEQFF,TGTGCCAGCAGCTTGGAGCTAGCGTGGAATGAGCAGTTCTTC
TRBJ1-2,15,-,TRBV6-6,-,CASSYSGRTTYGYTF,TGTGCCAGCAGTTACTCGGGCAGGACAACCTATGGCTACACCTTC
TRBJ1-5,16,TRBD1,TRBV28,once,CASNPWTGGFNQPQHF,TGTGCCAGCAACCCTTGGACAGGGGGCTTCAATCAGCCCCAGCATTTT
TRBJ1-3,17,-,TRBV19,-,CASSNPATGTAGNTIYF,TGTGCCAGTAGTAACCCCGCGACAGGAACAGCTGGAAACACCATATATTTT
TRBJ2-7,13,TRBD2,TRBV29-1,-,CSARTSGIGEQYF,TGCAGCGCCCGGACTAGCGGGATCGGCGAGCAGTACTTC
TRBJ2-5,16,TRBD1,TRBV5-1,-,CASSSGQGGHVETQYF,TGCGCCAGCAGCTCCGGACAGGGGGGGCATGTAGAGACCCAGTACTTC
TRBJ1-4,16,TRBD1,TRBV25-1,once,CASSEWGGTGGEKLFF,TGTGCCAGCAGTGAATGGGGGGGGACAGGGGGCGAAAAACTGTTTTTT
TRBJ2-7,13,TRBD2,TRBV18,-,CASSPRREAEQYF,TGTGCCAGCTCCCCCCGACGGGAGGCCGAGCAGTACTTC
TRBJ1-1,15,-,TRBV30,-,CAWSLSPTASRGAFF,TGTGCCTGGAGCCTTAGCCCGACAGCTTCCAGGGGAGCTTTCTTT
TRBJ1-2,11,-,TRBV28,-,CASSTQDGYTF,TGTGCCAGCAGTACACAAGATGGCTACACCTTC
TRBJ2-7,14,-,TRBV5-1,-,CASSPKDFGREQYF,TGCGCCAGCAGCCCGAAGGACTTTGGGCGGGAGCAGTACTTC
TRBJ2-5,11,-,TRBV29-1,-,CSGRGWETQYF,TGCAGCGGCAGGGGCTGGGAGACCCAGTACTTC
TRBJ2-2,16,-,TRBV6-4,once,CASPVGREWNTGELFF,TGTGCCAGCCCTGTGGGGAGAGAGTGGAACACCGGGGAGCTGTTTTTT
TRBJ2-5,15,TRBD2,TRBV7-2,-,CASRLLAGAWETQYF,TGTGCCAGCAGGCTCCTAGCGGGGGCCTGGGAGACCCAGTACTTC
TRBJ2-3,12,-,TRBV6-5,once,CASGGWPDTQYF,TGTGCCAGTGGGGGGTGGCCAGATACGCAGTATTTT
TRBJ2-1,15,TRBD2,TRBV7-2,-,CASSARTSGNNEQFF,TGTGCCAGCAGCGCCCGGACTAGCGGAAACAATGAGCAGTTCTTC
TRBJ1-5,13,-,TRBV5-6,-,CASSPGGNQPQHF,TGTGCCAGCAGCCCCGGGGGGAACCAGCCCCAGCATTTT
TRBJ1-1,12,-,TRBV19,-,CASKLMNTEAFF,TGTGCCAGTAAACTGATGAACACTGAAGCTTTCTTT
TRBJ1-3,20,-,TRBV15,-,CATSRGPPQATLSSGNTIYF,TGTGCCACCAGCAGAGGCCCCCCCCAAGCTACACTATCCTCTGGAAACACCATATATTTT
TRBJ2-7,13,-,TRBV9,-,CASSVGSGGEQYF,TGTGCCAGCAGCGTCGGGAGTGGGGGGGAGCAGTACTTC
TRBJ2-7,14,TRBD1,TRBV5-1,-,CASSSGQGSYEQYF,TGCGCCAGCAGCTCGGGACAGGGCTCCTACGAGCAGTACTTC
TRBJ2-7,14,-,TRBV7-3,-,CASSLNRDVSEQYF,TGTGCCAGCAGCTTAAATCGGGATGTAAGCGAGCAGTACTTC
TRBJ1-3,14,TRBD1,TRBV28,-,CASRDRGLGNTIYF,TGTGCCAGCAGGGACAGGGGTCTTGGAAACACCATATATTTT
TRBJ1-1,17,-,TRBV11-2,-,CASSLVGGGSVRTEAFF,TGTGCCAGCAGCTTAGTGGGGGGAGGGTCCGTGAGGACTGAAGCTTTCTTT
TRBJ2-1,11,-,TRBV30,-,CAWSVGSQQFF,TGTGCCTGGAGTGTTGGGAGTCAGCAGTTCTTC
TRBJ1-1,15,TRBD1,TRBV6-6,-,CASRRQGVENTEAFF,TGTGCCAGCAGGAGACAGGGGGTGGAGAACACTGAAGCTTTCTTT
TRBJ2-2,15,-,TRBV4-2,-,CASSRGPRNTGELFF,TGTGCCAGCAGCCGCGGCCCAAGGAACACCGGGGAGCTGTTTTTT
TRBJ2-5,15,TRBD1,TRBV7-8,-,CASSLAQGQGGRPYF,TGTGCCAGCAGCTTAGCCCAGGGACAGGGAGGGCGCCCGTACTTC
TRBJ2-1,15,-,TRBV9,-,CASSDPRDSYNEQFF,TGTGCCAGCAGCGACCCCAGGGACTCCTACAATGAGCAGTTCTTC
TRBJ2-5,14,-,TRBV28,once,CASSPGTRQETQYF,TGTGCCAGCAGCCCCGGGACTCGACAAGAGACCCAGTACTTC
TRBJ2-2,17,TRBD1,TRBV19,-,CASSPNRGSWDTGELFF,TGTGCCAGTAGTCCCAACAGGGGGAGTTGGGACACCGGGGAGCTGTTTTTT
TRBJ2-3,16,TRBD2,TRBV27,-,CASSQKDRGGTDTQYF,TGTGCCAGCAGCCAAAAGGACCGGGGGGGCACAGATACGCAGTATTTT
TRBJ2-5,16,TRBD2,TRBV11-1,-,CASSRQLAGGGETQYF,TGTGCCAGCAGCCGTCAACTAGCGGGAGGTGGGGAGACCCAGTACTTC
TRBJ2-6,15,TRBD2,TRBV19,-,CATGRGSSGANVLTF,TGTGCCACAGGGCGGGGGAGCTCTGGGGCCAACGTCCTGACTTTC
TRBJ2-7,17,-,TRBV4-3,-,CASSPLPLGAGSYEQYF,TGCGCCAGCAGCCCCCTTCCGCTCGGCGCGGGGTCCTACGAGCAGTACTTC
TRBJ2-3,17,TRBD2,TRBV4-1,once,CASSQLAGLRRTDTQYF,TGCGCCAGCAGCCAGCTAGCGGGCCTTCGGCGCACAGATACGCAGTATTTT
TRBJ1-5,14,-,TRBV19,-,CATRSRVGNQPQHF,TGTGCCACTCGCTCCAGGGTTGGCAATCAGCCCCAGCATTTT
TRBJ1-1,14,-,TRBV2,-,CASRGGVGGTEAFF,TGTGCCAGCAGGGGGGGTGTTGGGGGGACTGAAGCTTTCTTT
TRBJ1-1,13,-,TRBV25-1,-,CASTRGGYTEAFF,TGTGCCAGCACAAGGGGGGGTTACACTGAAGCTTTCTTT
TRBJ2-7,12,TRBD1,TRBV11-2,-,CASKTGVHEQYF,TGTGCCAGCAAGACAGGGGTCCACGAGCAGTACTTC
TRBJ2-3,15,-,TRBV27,-,CASSLGQYSTDTQYF,TGTGCCAGCAGTTTAGGACAGTACAGCACAGATACGCAGTATTTT
TRBJ2-5,16,TRBD1,TRBV27,-,CASSSPIRGRRETQYF,TGTGCCAGCAGTTCCCCTATCAGGGGGCGGCGGGAGACCCAGTACTTC
TRBJ1-1,13,-,TRBV7-9,-,CASSLTVNTEAFF,TGTGCCAGCAGCTTAACGGTGAACACTGAAGCTTTCTTT
TRBJ1-2,15,TRBD1,TRBV15,-,CATSRSPPWDSGYTF,TGTGCCACCAGCAGATCACCTCCCTGGGACAGTGGCTACACCTTC
TRBJ2-3,21,-,TRBV4-1,-,CASSQPRLGAPPGPSTDTQYF,TGCGCCAGCAGCCAGCCCCGACTAGGGGCCCCGCCCGGCCCTAGCACAGATACGCAGTATTTT
TRBJ1-4,14,TRBD1,TRBV5-1,-,CASSLPAGGEKLFF,TGCGCCAGCAGCTTGCCCGCAGGGGGTGAAAAACTGTTTTTT
TRBJ1-1,11,-,TRBV4-2,-,CASSLNTEAFF,TGTGCCAGCAGCCTAAACACTGAAGCTTTCTTT
TRBJ2-5,12,-,TRBV18,-,CASSRYQETQYF,TGTGCCAGCTCGCGGTACCAAGAGACCCAGTACTTC
TRBJ2-7,14,-,TRBV25-1,once,CASREAGGLGEQYF,TGTGCCAGCAGGGAGGCAGGGGGGCTCGGCGAGCAGTACTTC
TRBJ2-1,15,-,TRBV11-2,-,CASSFQGFAYNEQFF,TGTGCCAGCAGCTTTCAGGGTTTCGCCTACAATGAGCAGTTCTTC
TRBJ2-1,13,-,TRBV7-9,-,CASSLAGGASQFF,TGTGCCAGCAGCTTAGCTGGGGGGGCAAGCCAGTTCTTC